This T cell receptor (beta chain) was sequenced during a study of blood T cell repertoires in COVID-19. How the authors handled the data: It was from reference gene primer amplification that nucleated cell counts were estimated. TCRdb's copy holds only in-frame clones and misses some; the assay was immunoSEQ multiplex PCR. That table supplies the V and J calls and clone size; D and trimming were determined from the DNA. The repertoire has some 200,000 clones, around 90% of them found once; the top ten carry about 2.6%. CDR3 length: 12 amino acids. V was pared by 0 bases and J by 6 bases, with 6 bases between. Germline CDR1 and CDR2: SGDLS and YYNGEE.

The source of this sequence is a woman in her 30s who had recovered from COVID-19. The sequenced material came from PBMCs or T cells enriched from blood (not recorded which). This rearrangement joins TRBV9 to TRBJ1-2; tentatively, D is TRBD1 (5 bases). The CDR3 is CASSVDRNGYTF. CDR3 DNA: TGTGCCAGCAGCGTAGACAGGAATGGCTACACCTTC.